This TCR beta chain is drawn from a study of early T cells in non-severe SARS-CoV-2 infection. Overall study context: Sequencing used unsorted whole-blood bulk RNA, so chains lack pairing.

Findings and limits, study-wide: Anti-spike CD8 specificities were favored by VDJdb matching, whose results missed private and CD4 specificities.

About this clonotype itself: Its cognate antigen is unknown.

Individually, cDNA molecules had unique molecular identifiers attached to them. TCRdb itself ran the 5' RACE reads through MiXCR, one entry per CDR3 protein. The sample yields 26,000 or so distinct CDR3 sequences, under 5.5% seen once. Germline CDR1 reads LGHDT; CDR2 reads YNNKEL (reference sequence). V was clipped by 1 base and J by 2 bases; unmatched bases: 5. This CDR3 is 16 amino acids long. The sequence came from an adult who was a healthcare worker with PCR-confirmed SARS-CoV-2 infection or an uninfected control (not recorded which). V gene TRBV3-1 combines with J gene TRBJ1-2; 9 bases are a match to TRBD1. Sequencing was performed on whole blood, taken at baseline. DNA for the CDR3: TGTGCCAGCAGCCAAGCCGGGGGACAGGGCAACTATGGCTACACCTTC. Translating it yields CASSQAGGQGNYGYTF.